This TCR beta chain appears in the sequencing data of a study of blood T cell repertoires in COVID-19. Study-level information: The analysed material was cDNA or gDNA that came from T cells, B-cell-depleted T cells, or PBMCs.

This clone has just a few counts. Libraries were prepared by immunoSEQ multiplex PCR; TCRdb keeps only in-frame clonotypes and omits some of them. The sample holds 60,000 to 90,000 clones, roughly 70% seen once. The V gene's germline CDR1 is SGHAT and CDR2 FQNNGV. V shed 6 bases and J shed 1 base, with 12 bases lying between them. This CDR3 region has 14 residues. Material for sequencing was peripheral blood. The receptor was isolated from a human donor with acute or convalescent COVID-19. The donor label of this sample is uncertain. The chain couples TRBV11-2 to TRBJ1-1; possibly TRBD1 for D (6 bases). The CDR3 nucleotides read TGTGCCAGCAGGGAACAGGGTACGAACACTGAAGCTTTCTTT. This gives the protein CASREQGTNTEAFF.